This T cell receptor beta chain came from a study of blood T cell repertoires in COVID-19 (dated by TCRdb to the early 2020s). About the investigation overall: Samples from collaborators originated in the United States, Italy and Spain and spanned both the acute and convalescent phases of COVID-19. Samples came from the ongoing ImmuneRACE study (first 160 participants) plus 1,254 subjects from 6 global collaborators. HLA class I and class II types, where available, came from metadata supplied by the sample provider rather than from assay-based typing. Subjects who had been exposed to COVID-19, were actively infected with it, or had recovered from it provided the deeply sampled blood TCRbeta repertoires that made up the dataset. The prospective study material was composed of cDNA or gDNA derived from T cells, B-cell-depleted T cells, or PBMCs. The repertoires were made available in a free public database intended to serve as a resource for research on the immune response to SARS-CoV-2. A de-identified subject ID, COVID-19 status, age in years and sex were almost always included in the sample metadata.

The immunoSEQ Assay, a bias-controlled multiplex PCR, was used to amplify TCRbeta CDR3 regions from genomic DNA. The paper's data handling went like this. Within the assay, amplification of reference gene primers was used to estimate how many nucleated cells each sample contained. Sequence reads were collapsed and filtered to measure the absolute abundance of every unique TCRbeta CDR3 rearrangement. For each sample, productive Simpson clonality was calculated as the square root of Simpson's diversity index across productive rearrangements. What TCRdb holds here is the immuneACCESS table cut down to in-frame rearrangements. Part of the clones is not present; checked against another copy, under half of the missing clones reflect an unresolved V gene, and the others are unexplained. V and J calls plus clone size are reproduced from that table; the DNA served to infer D and trimming. In this sample the table shows about 200,000 clones, 92% of which occur a single time. The ten most abundant clones make up around 0.85% of the sample.

The CDR3 runs 17 amino acids, cysteine and phenylalanine included. Only the CDR3 DNA stays, 51 bases, in frame from base 1. The germline V gene (reference sequence) sets CDR1 to MNHEY and CDR2 to SMNVEV. At the junction V is shortened by 5 bases and J by 4 bases; bases outside the gene matches: 10. To note about this clone: It lacks a known antigen. There are no base qualities to consult, and no much larger clone falls within one base.

One collaborating source in Seattle enrolled patients while the patients were actively infected and followed the patients over time throughout the course of disease. Collaborating institutions collected whole blood in K2EDTA tubes following their own protocols. For TCRbeta analysis, collaborators shipped samples in one of three forms: frozen whole blood, isolated PBMCs, or DNA extracted from either of those sample types. Results the study describes overall, beyond this receptor: How much clinical and demographic metadata was included differed by source and by participant, and the metadata was provided uncurated.

Sequencing used peripheral blood. The chain was built from TRBV27 and TRBJ2-2, with 10 junctional bases fitting TRBD1. The sequence was collected from a man aged 55 to 70 with COVID-19, enrolled during active disease. The nucleotides read TGTGCCAGCAGTCCACCGGGACAGGGGTTCGGCACCGGGGAGCTGTTTTTT. It is translated as CASSPPGQGFGTGELFF.